This TCR beta chain was profiled in a study of cytomegalovirus exposure and HLA in healthy donors. Overall study results and limits: Among donors in an Asian-associated ancestry cluster, a later analysis reportedly found fewer N-insertions than the roughly 610-donor mean. CMV serostatus was the sole immune exposure data available. Roughly even sequencing depth across donors was the assumption behind the presence/absence analyses.

On this clone: Its antigen is undetermined.

PCR involved 60 Vbeta and 13 Jbeta primers. The method was immunoSEQ multiplex PCR; TCRdb's version includes in-frame clones alone and lacks a portion of them. The table shows 150,000 to 200,000 clones, with 70% to 85% occurring only once. CDR1 is SGHRS and CDR2 is YFSETQ in the germline V gene. V trimming: 4 bases; J trimming: 8 bases; junction bases outside the gene matches: 12. The CDR3 totals 15 residues. J is TRBJ1-1 and V is TRBV5-1, with 9 bases matching TRBD1. The sequencing sample was made of PBMCs. This sequence was found in a man in his late teens or twenties in good health and CMV-seronegative. This chain's CDR3 is CASSHRVTGGEEAFF. DNA for the CDR3: TGCGCCAGCAGCCACCGAGTGACAGGGGGAGAGGAAGCTTTCTTT.